The present entry profiles one T cell receptor beta chain with its context. This CDR3 is built from 15 residues. Germline V gene lookup returns CDR1 SGHTA and CDR2 FQGNSA. The V gene lost 1 base and the J gene lost 3 bases, with 13 bases spanning the gap. All enrollees were roughly 18 to 90 years old and from about two dozen US areas. Self-reported history from a screening survey and questionnaire set each donor's cohort. This specimen belongs to a study of blood T cell repertoires in COVID-19. Study-wide background: Sites in the United States, Italy and Spain provided acute and convalescent COVID-19 samples.

As handled by the study authors: Reference gene primer amplification gave estimated nucleated cell counts. Method: immunoSEQ multiplex PCR; TCRdb's copy keeps in-frame clones and lacks some. V, J and clone size derive from that table, while D and trimming were established from the DNA sequence. This repertoire shows over 250,000 clones, 75% to 90% found once; its top ten account for under 9.5%. This receptor was identified in a man in his forties who had recovered from COVID-19. The rearrangement uses TRBV7-2 and TRBJ2-7, with D possibly being TRBD2 (6 bases). Source material: PBMCs or T cells enriched from blood (not recorded which). The CDR3 here is CASSLDSAGLYEQYF. In nucleotides, the CDR3 is TGTGCCAGCAGCTTAGATTCAGCGGGTCTCTACGAGCAGTACTTC.